This record concerns one TCR beta chain sequence. Its antigen is unknown. Germline values: CDR1 SEHNR, CDR2 FQNEAQ (reference sequence). CDR3 length: 17 amino acids. V shed 5 bases and J shed 1 base, with 19 bases lying between them. The data were taken from a study of blood T cells in healthy people across ages. Each of the donors had approximately 10 milliliters of peripheral blood drawn into EDTA-treated Vacutainer tubes. Sample-barcoded 5' priming and a J-beta primer mix drove a second PCR of about 7 to 11 cycles. One entry per CDR3 protein, called by TCRdb with MiXCR from the 5' RACE reads. The sample records about 650,000 distinct CDR3 sequences, about a third being singletons. Study findings and constraints: TCR beta diversity tracked closely with naive T cell percentage.

The V call is TRBV7-9, the J call TRBJ2-3; perhaps TRBD2 as D (6 bases). The source is a woman older than 75 in good health. The material sequenced was blood. This chain's CDR3 is CASSHDADQRGTDTQYF. The CDR3 DNA follows: TGTGCCAGCAGCCACGATGCCGACCAGCGGGGCACAGATACGCAGTATTTT.